The 8 T cell receptor beta chains reported below all come from one sample, sequenced in a study of T cell responses to AZD1222 COVID-19 vaccine. Assay used: immunoSEQ multiplex PCR; TCRdb lists only in-frame clones, some missing. The data show 110,000 to 150,000 clones, around 90% seen once. Sequenced material: peripheral blood, taken on day 0 of AZD1222 vaccination. The origin of the receptors is an adult in good health.

The genes are TRBV9 and TRBJ1-5; tentatively, D is TRBD1 (5 bases). The germline CDR1 and CDR2 sequences are SGDLS and YYNGEE. Trimming pared 3 bases from V and 3 bases from J, leaving 13 bases between. This CDR3 contains 15 residues. The CDR3 reads CASSGPGTANQPQHF. CDR3 coding DNA: TGTGCCAGCAGCGGCCCCGGGACGGCCAATCAGCCCCAGCATTTT. The variable domain in full, with the rest retrieved from reference TRBV9 and TRBJ1-5, is DSGVTQTPKHLITATGQRVTLRCSPRSGDLSVYWYQQSLDQGLQFLIQYYNGEERAKGNILERFSAQQFPDLHSELNLSSLELGDSALYFCASSGPGTANQPQHFGDGTRLSIL.

V and J are TRBV2 and TRBJ1-1; D not resolved. The CDR3 runs to 12 residues. V was pared by 7 bases and J by 0 bases, with 6 bases between. Per the germline V gene, CDR1 is SNHLY and CDR2 is FYNNEI. CDR3 bases: TGTGCCAGCATACAAGTGAACACTGAAGCTTTCTTT. It specifies CASIQVNTEAFF.

The chain carries TRBV5-4 and TRBJ2-7; D gene unclear. Germline V gene sequence: CDR1 SGHNT, CDR2 YYREEE (reference sequence). V was clipped by 3 bases and J by 4 bases, with 8 bases between them. This CDR3 is 12 amino acids long. The CDR3 DNA follows: TGTGCCAGCAGCTCTATTGGGTACGAGCAGTACTTC. It yields the protein CASSSIGYEQYF.

The rearrangement uses TRBV30 and TRBJ2-3; D is possibly TRBD2 (6 bases). The germline V gene has CDR1 GTSNPN and CDR2 SVGIG (reference sequence). Trimming cost V 7 bases and J 6 bases, with 17 bases left between them. The CDR3 length is 13 residues. The DNA of the CDR3 is TGTGCCTCCTCAGGCACCCGGGGGGATACGCAGTATTTT. Translating gives CASSGTRGDTQYF.

This chain joins TRBV5-4 and TRBJ2-3, with 10 bases identical to TRBD2. The germline V gene encodes CDR1 SGHNT and CDR2 YYREEE (reference sequence). The CDR3 spans 20 residues. After removal of 4 bases from V and 1 base from J, the junction contained 18 bases not matched to a gene. CDR3 in amino acids: CASSPGFRSSGGEGTDTQYF. Here the CDR3 DNA reads TGTGCCAGCAGCCCTGGATTTCGGTCTAGCGGGGGTGAGGGCACAGATACGCAGTATTTT.

The rearrangement uses TRBV30 and TRBJ2-7, with D unresolved. This CDR3 region has 12 residues. Per germline, CDR1 GTSNPN and CDR2 SVGIG (reference sequence). V lost 6 bases to trimming and J lost 3 bases, with 12 bases between them. Here the CDR3 reads CACSKWGYEQYF. The CDR3, as DNA: TGTGCCTGTTCTAAGTGGGGCTACGAGCAGTACTTC.

V and J are TRBV19 and TRBJ2-3; D is possibly TRBD1 (6 bases). V was clipped by 10 bases and J by 5 bases, with 13 bases between them. Per germline, CDR1 LNHDA and CDR2 SQIVND (reference sequence). The CDR3 is made up of 12 amino acids. CDR3 sequence reads: CATGVGVDTQYF. As DNA, the CDR3 is TGTGCCACAGGGGTGGGGGTAGATACGCAGTATTTT.

J is TRBJ2-1 and V is TRBV7-9, with 9 bases identical to TRBD2. V shed 6 bases, J shed 10 bases, and the junction held 13 bases outside the gene matches. Germline V gene lookup returns CDR1 SEHNR and CDR2 FQNEAQ (reference sequence). This CDR3 has 15 amino acids. CDR3: CASSTPGLALNEQFF. CDR3 bases: TGTGCCAGCAGTACACCGGGACTAGCCTTAAACGAGCAGTTCTTC. Filled out from reference TRBV7-9 and TRBJ2-1, the complete variable domain reads DTGVSQNPRHKITKRGQNVTFRCDPISEHNRLYWYRQTLGQGPEFLTYFQNEAQLEKSRLLSDRFSAERPKGSFSTLEIQRTEQGDSAMYLCASSTPGLALNEQFFGPGTRLTVL.